This T cell receptor beta chain was sequenced in a study of T-cell reconstitution after alpha-beta-depleted transplantation in children (dated by TCRdb to the mid-2010s). Turning to the overall study: Using TCR repertoire profiling, the study quantitatively followed how T-cell immune reconstitution unfolded in children after TCRalphabeta/CD19-depleted allogeneic hematopoietic cell transplantation. General study outcomes and caveats: In some patients, the high TCRbeta diversity seen at day 60 was put down to recipient T cells and intrathymic progenitors that had survived conditioning. Hyperexpanded clone frequencies declined over subsequent months; after one year, T-cell counts and TCRbeta diversity were mostly attributed to newly produced T cells. About two months after transplant, the apparently early recovery of alphabetaT-cell counts reportedly depended on just several hundred clones that had expanded rapidly and came from non-depleted graft cells.

About this clonotype: No cognate antigen has been identified for it. No much larger clone exists at a distance of one base, and base qualities are not known.

The CDR3, from cysteine to phenylalanine, totals 19 residues. Only CDR3 DNA is held: 57 bases, read in frame from base 1. CDR1 and CDR2 (LGHNA, YNFKEQ) derive from the germline V gene. Trimming takes 0 bases from V and 7 bases from J, and the germline ends sit 27 bases apart. Library construction relied on PCR. TCRdb shows the sequencer as Illumina HiSeq 2500. To normalize quantification of the TCRbeta repertoire, the TCR libraries were built with molecular barcoding that relied on unique molecular identifiers. TCRdb cleaned the public reads at Q25 with fastp, built clones with MiXCR and kept in-frame beta chains. One record per CDR3 amino acid sequence lists the most common genes and DNA. This sample has approximately 650,000 distinct CDR3 sequences in its table, and under 15% of those were observed once. Clones ranked in the top ten supply 0.79% of the sample. The treatment or condition label for this specimen denotes: allogeneic hematopoietic cell transplantation with graft depleted of TCRalphabeta T cells and CD19 B cells. TCRalphabeta/CD19-depleted allogeneic hematopoietic cell grafts were given to the transplant recipients, all of whom were children.

The sequence derives from a girl aged 2-10 years with congenital amegakaryocytic thrombocytopenia, due to receive a stem cell transplant. This material consisted of PBMCs, taken before TCRalphabeta/CD19-depleted stem cell transplant. The chain uses TRBV4-2 and TRBJ1-2; the D gene lacks a confident call. The sequenced DNA is TGTGCCAGCAGCCAAGATTTCCCCCTTTGGCGGCAGCCCGATCGTGGCTACACCTTC. Its protein reads: CASSQDFPLWRQPDRGYTF.